One and the same sample provided the 18 T cell receptor beta chains below, sequenced in a study of blood T cells in healthy people across ages. A second PCR of 7 to 11 cycles used a sample-barcoded 5' primer and a J-beta primer mix. TCRdb independently ran MiXCR on the 5' RACE reads; one entry per CDR3 protein. The table records about 1.8 million distinct CDR3 sequences, roughly 49% of them present only once. Sequenced sample: blood. These TCRs come from a woman aged 40 to 50 in good health.

This clonotype was detected only a few times. The chain is built from TRBV4-3 and TRBJ2-1, with TRBD2 identical over 7 bases. From germline, CDR1 is LGHNA and CDR2 YSLEER. The CDR3 length is 17 residues. J gave up 0 bases and V 0 bases, and 5 bases lay outside the gene matches. DNA of the CDR3: TGCGCCAGCAGCCAAGATACGGGGGGTTACTCCTACAATGAGCAGTTCTTC. Its protein is CASSQDTGGYSYNEQFF.

This clonotype was found a few times. CDR3 DNA: TGTGCCAGCAGCTCTAGAGTCGGTTCGGGCACTAGAAATGAAGCTTTCTTT. Its protein is CASSSRVGSGTRNEAFF. The rearrangement uses TRBV7-2 and TRBJ1-1; D gene ambiguous. Germline CDR1 and CDR2: SGHTA and FQGNSA. V was shortened by 4 bases and J by 7 bases, with 25 bases between the two germline ends. This CDR3 contains 17 residues.

V gene TRBV6-5 combines with J gene TRBJ2-5, with D possibly TRBD1 on 6 matching bases. This CDR3 region has 13 residues. Germline V lookup: CDR1 MNHEY, CDR2 SVGAGI. Deletions cut 7 bases from V and 2 bases from J, with 11 bases between. This CDR3 reads CASIDRTQETQYF. CDR3 nucleotide sequence: TGTGCCAGCATAGACAGGACGCAAGAGACCCAGTACTTC.

This clonotype was observed a few times. V and J are TRBV20-1 and TRBJ1-5; D may be TRBD1 (5 bases). V was cut by 5 bases and J by 0 bases, with 14 bases left in between. Germline CDR1 reads DFQATT; CDR2 reads SNEGSKA (reference sequence). This CDR3 has 15 amino acids. The DNA of the CDR3 is TGCAGTGCTGATAGGGGAATTGATAGCAATCAGCCCCAGCATTTT. This translates into CSADRGIDSNQPQHF.

The CDR3 bases are TGTGCCAGCAGTGGTCCGGGACGGGTCCGCCCTTACAATGAGCAGTACTTC. Translation gives CASSGPGRVRPYNEQYF. The chain employs TRBV6-2 or TRBV6-3 and TRBJ2-7; D may match TRBD1 or TRBD2 (5 bases each). The CDR3 runs to 17 residues. Trimming removed 5 bases from V and 7 bases from J, with 27 bases in between. Germline V gene data show CDR1 as MNHEY and CDR2 as SVGEGT.

This chain uses TRBV13 with TRBJ2-3; D may be TRBD2 (6 bases). V was cut by 3 bases and J by 2 bases, with 12 bases left in between. The CDR3 contains 15 residues. Germline assignment: CDR1 PRHDT and CDR2 FYEKMQ (reference sequence). CDR3 loop: CASSLGRGITDTQYF. CDR3 DNA: TGTGCCAGCAGCTTGGGGCGGGGAATCACAGATACGCAGTATTTT.

This clonotype appeared once. V gene TRBV29-1 combines with J gene TRBJ1-1; D gene unclear. The CDR3 length is 11 residues. V shed 4 bases and J shed 5 bases, with 8 bases lying between them. The germline CDR1 and CDR2 sequences are SQVTM and ANQGSEA. CDR3 sequence (DNA): TGCAGCGTTGGTATGGAAACTGAAGCTTTCTTT. This codes for CSVGMETEAFF.

The chain combines TRBV28 with TRBJ1-2, with 9 bases aligning to TRBD1. The ends lost 0 bases at V and 4 bases at J; junction bases unmatched: 6. Germline V gene lookup returns CDR1 MDHEN and CDR2 SYDVKM. This CDR3 has 16 residues. The CDR3 DNA is TGTGCCAGCAGTTTATGGTGGGACAGGGTTGGCTATGGCTACACCTTC. It is translated as CASSLWWDRVGYGYTF.

The V call is TRBV5-1, the J call TRBJ2-5; D may be TRBD2 (5 bases). The CDR3 length is 14 residues. The V and J ends lost 0 bases and 11 bases respectively, with 17 bases between them. The germline gives CDR1 SGHRS, CDR2 YFSETQ. The CDR3 region is CASSLAATLEEQYF. In nucleotides, the CDR3 is TGCGCCAGCAGCTTGGCGGCAACACTGGAGGAGCAGTACTTC.

J is TRBJ1-4 and V is TRBV6-6, with D possibly TRBD1 on 5 matching bases. The CDR3 is 16 residues long. The V gene lost 5 bases and the J gene lost 8 bases, with 21 bases spanning the gap. Germline CDR1 MNHNY, CDR2 SVGAGI (reference sequence). The DNA of the CDR3 is TGTGCCAGCAGTGGCCCAGACAGCCTTGATCGCGAAAAACTGTTTTTT. It encodes CASSGPDSLDREKLFF.

This chain's CDR3 is CASSYEAVTGANVLTF. The CDR3 region has the DNA TGTGCCAGCAGTTATGAGGCAGTCACTGGGGCCAACGTCCTGACTTTC. The chain recombines TRBV6-6 with TRBJ2-6; the D is unclear. The V gene lost 3 bases and the J gene lost 2 bases, with 11 bases spanning the gap. Per germline, CDR1 MNHNY and CDR2 SVGAGI (reference sequence). This CDR3 contains 16 residues.

The chain combines TRBV6-1 with TRBJ2-7; D gene ambiguous. V was trimmed by 10 bases and J by 2 bases, leaving 18 bases between them. This CDR3 comprises 14 residues. In germline, CDR1 is MNHNS, CDR2 SASEGT. This CDR3 is CATKPLWGPYEQYF. In DNA form, the CDR3 reads TGTGCCACCAAGCCCCTCTGGGGTCCCTACGAGCAGTACTTC.

CDR3 sequence reads: CASSVEVWETQYF. The CDR3 DNA sequence: TGTGCCAGCAGTGTAGAGGTTTGGGAGACCCAGTACTTC. This chain links TRBV12-3 or TRBV12-4 with TRBJ2-7; D gene uncertain. The DNA end favors TRBJ2-5, so the J call may be wrong. This CDR3 is 13 amino acids long.

The chain is built from TRBV9 and TRBJ2-5; 10 nucleotides match TRBD2. V was pared by 6 bases and J by 0 bases, with 5 bases of the junction left unmatched. This CDR3 is built from 15 residues. Germline CDR1 and CDR2: SGDLS and YYNGEE. In DNA, the CDR3 is TGTGCCAGCACCCATAGCGGGGGGTACCAAGAGACCCAGTACTTC. It yields the protein CASTHSGGYQETQYF.

The V and J genes are TRBV14 and TRBJ1-6; D perhaps matches TRBD1 (6 bases). Germline V CDR1 and CDR2: SGHDN, FVKESK. This CDR3 comprises 15 residues. Trimming pared 1 base from V and 10 bases from J, leaving 14 bases between. Here the CDR3 reads CASSQVQGVRSPLHF. CDR3 DNA: TGTGCCAGCAGCCAAGTACAGGGAGTCAGATCACCCCTCCACTTT.

The V gene is TRBV4-2, the J gene TRBJ1-4, with D perhaps TRBD1 (5 bases). Germline assignment: CDR1 LGHNA and CDR2 YNFKEQ. V dropped 3 bases and J dropped 7 bases, with 12 bases sitting between them. This CDR3 region has 14 residues. The CDR3 is CASSQTGTGEKLFF. For the CDR3, the DNA is TGTGCCAGCAGCCAGACGGGGACGGGTGAAAAACTGTTTTTT.

This chain uses TRBV15 with TRBJ2-2; the match to TRBD1 covers 7 bases. The CDR3 runs to 15 residues. V shed 4 bases and J 4 bases; nucleotides not matched to a gene: 6. CDR1 is LNHNV, CDR2 YYDKDF, per germline (reference sequence). The CDR3 region has the DNA TGTGCCACCAGCACTGGACAGGCGCCCACCGGGGAGCTGTTTTTT. This translates into CATSTGQAPTGELFF.

The CDR3 reads CSASDRGKRGGYTF. The DNA for the CDR3 is TGCAGTGCTAGCGACAGGGGAAAGAGGGGAGGCTACACCTTC. This rearrangement joins TRBV20-1 to TRBJ1-2, with TRBD1 identical over 8 bases. The CDR3 runs 14 residues. The ends lost 3 bases at V and 8 bases at J; junction bases unmatched: 11. Looked up from germline, CDR1 is DFQATT and CDR2 is SNEGSKA (reference sequence).